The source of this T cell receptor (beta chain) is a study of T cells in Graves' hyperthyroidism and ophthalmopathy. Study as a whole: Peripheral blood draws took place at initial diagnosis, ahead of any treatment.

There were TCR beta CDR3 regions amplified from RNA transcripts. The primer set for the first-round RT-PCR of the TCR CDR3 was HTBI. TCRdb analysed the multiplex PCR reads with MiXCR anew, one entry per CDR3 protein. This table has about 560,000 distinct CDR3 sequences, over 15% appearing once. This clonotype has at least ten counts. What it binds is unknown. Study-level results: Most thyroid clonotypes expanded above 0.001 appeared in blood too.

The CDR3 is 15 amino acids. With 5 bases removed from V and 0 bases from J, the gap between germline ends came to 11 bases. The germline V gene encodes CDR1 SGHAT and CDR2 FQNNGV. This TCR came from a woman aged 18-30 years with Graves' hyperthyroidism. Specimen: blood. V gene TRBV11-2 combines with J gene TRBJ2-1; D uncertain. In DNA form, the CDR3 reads TGTGCCAGCAGCCCCAACCCCGGCTCCTACAATGAGCAGTTCTTC. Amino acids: CASSPNPGSYNEQFF. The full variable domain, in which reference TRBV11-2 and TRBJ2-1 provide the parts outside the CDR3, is EAGVAQSPRYKIIEKRQSVAFWCNPISGHATLYWYQQILGQGPKLLIQFQNNGVVDDSQLPKDRFSAERLKGVDSTLKIQPAKLEDSAVYLCASSPNPGSYNEQFFGPGTRLTVL.